Shown below are 18 T cell receptor beta chains from a single sample sequenced in a study of T cells after yellow fever vaccination. Via MiXCR, TCRdb re-called the 5' RACE reads, giving one row per CDR3 protein. The data contain hundreds of thousands of distinct CDR3 sequences, 15% to 20% of them singletons. Material: PBMCs, obtained 15 days after the yellow fever booster vaccination. The receptors shown here come from a man aged 30 to 45 who received the YFV17D yellow fever vaccine.

In its sample, this clonotype was seen a few times. The rearrangement joins TRBV15 to TRBJ2-7; tentative D call: TRBD1 (5 bases). CDR1 is LNHNV and CDR2 is YYDKDF in the germline V gene (reference sequence). The CDR3 is made up of 15 amino acids. Trimming left V 0 bases short and J 6 bases short, with 15 bases between. In DNA, the CDR3 is TGTGCCACCAGCAGAGATACGGCCAGGGCTTTCGAGCAGTACTTC. Protein product: CATSRDTARAFEQYF. Full variable domain (remainder filled in from reference TRBV15 and TRBJ2-7): DAMVIQNPRYQVTQFGKPVTLSCSQTLNHNVMYWYQQKSSQAPKLLFHYYDKDFNNEADTPDNFQSRRPNTSFCFLDIRSPGLGDTAMYLCATSRDTARAFEQYFGPGTRLTVT.

V is TRBV20-1 and J is TRBJ2-1; no firm D call. Trimming stripped 2 bases from V and 2 bases from J, with 13 bases between. Germline CDR1 and CDR2: DFQATT and SNEGSKA (reference sequence). The CDR3 length is 15 residues. Here the CDR3 DNA reads TGCAGTGCTAGATTCCACTCGACAACCTACAATGAGCAGTTCTTC. Protein: CSARFHSTTYNEQFF.

This rearrangement joins TRBV20-1 to TRBJ1-2; D call uncertain. The CDR3 consists of 10 residues. V was cut by 6 bases and J by 3 bases, with 5 bases left in between. CDR1 is DFQATT and CDR2 is SNEGSKA in the germline V gene (reference sequence). This chain's CDR3 is CSADYYGYTF. CDR3 DNA sequence: TGCAGTGCCGACTACTATGGCTACACCTTC.

This clonotype has a handful of counts. The chain carries TRBV28 and TRBJ2-1; D remains ambiguous. The CDR3 loop spans 11 amino acids. Per the germline V gene, CDR1 is MDHEN and CDR2 is SYDVKM. V lost 2 bases to trimming and J lost 9 bases, with 5 bases between them. CDR3 sequence: CASSLHVEQFF. CDR3 bases: TGTGCCAGCAGTTTACATGTTGAGCAGTTCTTC.

V gene TRBV9 combines with J gene TRBJ2-3, with D maybe TRBD2 (5 bases). Trimming pared 6 bases from V and 4 bases from J, leaving 18 bases between. Germline V gene data show CDR1 as SGDLS and CDR2 as YYNGEE. This CDR3 comprises 15 residues. This chain's CDR3 is CASIEVRAGADTQYF. In DNA, the CDR3 is TGTGCCAGCATAGAGGTGCGGGCCGGGGCAGATACGCAGTATTTT. The full variable domain, in which reference TRBV9 and TRBJ2-3 provide the parts outside the CDR3, is DSGVTQTPKHLITATGQRVTLRCSPRSGDLSVYWYQQSLDQGLQFLIQYYNGEERAKGNILERFSAQQFPDLHSELNLSSLELGDSALYFCASIEVRAGADTQYFGPGTRLTVL.

Note on this clonotype: The junction departs from the called germline gene at one end, perhaps through a read error. The gene calls are TRBV4-1 and TRBJ2-7, with D hard to call. This CDR3 is built from 14 residues. Germline V lookup: CDR1 MGHRA, CDR2 YSYEKL. The CDR3 nucleotides read TGCGCCAGCAGCCAAGTCAGCGCCAACTACGATCAGTACTTC. Its protein is CASSQVSANYDQYF.

This clonotype has only a few counts. The V call is TRBV12-3 or TRBV12-4, the J call TRBJ2-7; weak D call: TRBD1 (6 bases). V dropped 3 bases and J dropped 0 bases, with 12 bases sitting between them. This CDR3 has 15 amino acids. CDR3 nucleotide sequence: TGTGCCAGCAGTTTGTGGGGGCTGAACTCCTACGAGCAGTACTTC. It specifies CASSLWGLNSYEQYF.

The J gene is TRBJ2-4, the V gene TRBV29-1, with 8 bases aligning to TRBD1. CDR1 SQVTM and CDR2 ANQGSEA come from the germline V gene. The CDR3 sequence is 11 residues long. V lost 8 bases and J lost 6; bases outside the gene matches: 3. The CDR3 region has the DNA TGCAGCACGGGACAGGCAAACATTCAGTACTTC. Its protein product is CSTGQANIQYF.

The J gene is TRBJ2-5, the V gene TRBV3-1; possibly TRBD1 or TRBD2 for D (5 bases each). CDR1 LGHDT and CDR2 YNNKEL come from the germline V gene (reference sequence). Trimming removed 7 bases at V and 4 bases at J, with 22 bases between. This CDR3 is built from 16 residues. In DNA, the CDR3 is TGTGCCAGCACCTCTTATGTGGGAGAAGGGGCAGAGACCCAGTACTTC. This sequence encodes CASTSYVGEGAETQYF.

The sample holds a few counts of this clonotype. The chain has TRBV7-4 and TRBJ2-3; unclear D gene. The CDR3 runs to 15 residues. The V and J ends lost 5 bases and 0 bases respectively, with 12 bases between them. Germline lookup yields CDR1 SGHVT and CDR2 SQSDAQ. CDR3 in amino acids: CASSQTATSTDTQYF. DNA of the CDR3: TGTGCCAGCAGCCAAACCGCGACTAGCACAGATACGCAGTATTTT.

This clonotype was detected only a few times. The chain carries TRBV5-1 and TRBJ2-2; the match to TRBD1 covers 7 bases. The germline V gene encodes CDR1 SGHRS and CDR2 YFSETQ. The J segment lost 5 bases and the V segment lost 5 bases, leaving 6 bases of the junction unmatched. The CDR3 has 14 residues. The DNA of the CDR3 is TGCGCCAGCAGAATGGGACAGACAACCGGGGAGCTGTTTTTT. Its protein is CASRMGQTTGELFF.

The rearrangement uses TRBV9 and TRBJ2-5; D is undetermined. V lost 2 bases and J lost 1, with 6 bases in between. The CDR3 loop spans 13 amino acids. Germline V gives CDR1 SGDLS, CDR2 YYNGEE. For the CDR3, the DNA is TGTGCCAGCAGCGTCTCGCTCCAAGAGACCCAGTACTTC. It codes for CASSVSLQETQYF.

In this sample, this clonotype turned up a few times. This chain joins TRBV7-8 and TRBJ2-7, with 10 bases aligning to TRBD2. Trimming took 5 bases from V and 0 from J; bases not matched to a gene: 7. CDR3 length: 16 amino acids. Germline loops: CDR1 SGHVS, CDR2 FQNEAQ. In DNA form, the CDR3 reads TGTGCCAGCAGCCCGCTAGCGGGAGTCTTCTCCTACGAGCAGTACTTC. This sequence encodes CASSPLAGVFSYEQYF.

The gene calls are TRBV5-1 and TRBJ2-5, with D possibly TRBD1 on 6 matching bases. The length of the CDR3 is 14 residues. V lost 4 bases to trimming and J lost 6 bases, with 16 bases between them. Per germline, CDR1 SGHRS and CDR2 YFSETQ. In nucleotides, the CDR3 is TGCGCCAGCAGCCCCGGACAGCTTGTGAAGACCCAGTACTTC. Protein: CASSPGQLVKTQYF.

The table lists this clonotype with a few counts. V and J are TRBV3-1 and TRBJ2-3; D is unresolved. Germline V CDR1 and CDR2: LGHDT, YNNKEL (reference sequence). V was cut by 5 bases and J by 0 bases, with 15 bases left in between. The CDR3 totals 16 residues. CDR3 in amino acids: CASSKAGATSTDTQYF. CDR3 bases: TGTGCCAGCAGCAAAGCAGGAGCTACTAGCACAGATACGCAGTATTTT.

The chain employs TRBV20-1 and TRBJ2-1, with a possible D match to TRBD2 (6 bases). The CDR3 covers 13 residues. V was pared by 6 bases and J by 7 bases, with 16 bases between. CDR1 is DFQATT, CDR2 SNEGSKA, per germline (reference sequence). The CDR3 bases are TGCAGTGCCCGCAGGGAGGTGATGAATGAGCAGTTCTTC. Translated, it gives CSARREVMNEQFF.

This clonotype has just a few counts. The rearrangement joins TRBV3-1 to TRBJ2-5; D uncertain. The germline V gene has CDR1 LGHDT and CDR2 YNNKEL (reference sequence). This CDR3 comprises 14 residues. V was shortened by 3 bases and J by 6 bases, with 14 bases between the two germline ends. The CDR3 sequence: CASSHEVAPKTQYF. Written as DNA, the CDR3 is TGTGCCAGCAGCCATGAGGTTGCACCTAAGACCCAGTACTTC.

The chain links TRBV10-3 to TRBJ2-6; TRBD1 agrees at 7 bases. V trimming: 1 base; J trimming: 2 bases; junction bases outside the gene matches: 5. Looked up from germline, CDR1 is ENHRY and CDR2 is SYGVKD. The CDR3 totals 17 residues. The CDR3 here is CAISELGTEAGANVLTF. CDR3 in DNA: TGTGCCATCAGTGAGTTGGGGACAGAGGCTGGGGCCAACGTCCTGACTTTC.